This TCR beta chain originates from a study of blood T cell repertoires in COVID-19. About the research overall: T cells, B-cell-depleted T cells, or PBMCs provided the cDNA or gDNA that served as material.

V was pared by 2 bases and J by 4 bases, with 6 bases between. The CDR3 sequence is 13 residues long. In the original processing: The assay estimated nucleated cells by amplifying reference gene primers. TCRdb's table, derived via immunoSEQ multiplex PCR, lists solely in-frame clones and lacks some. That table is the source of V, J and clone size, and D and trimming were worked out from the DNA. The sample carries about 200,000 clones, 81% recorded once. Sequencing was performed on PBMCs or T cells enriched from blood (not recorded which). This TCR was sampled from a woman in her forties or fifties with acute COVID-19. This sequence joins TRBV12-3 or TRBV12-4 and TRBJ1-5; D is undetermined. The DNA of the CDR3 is TGTGCCAGCAGTTTACAGCGTAATCAGCCCCAGCATTTT. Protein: CASSLQRNQPQHF.